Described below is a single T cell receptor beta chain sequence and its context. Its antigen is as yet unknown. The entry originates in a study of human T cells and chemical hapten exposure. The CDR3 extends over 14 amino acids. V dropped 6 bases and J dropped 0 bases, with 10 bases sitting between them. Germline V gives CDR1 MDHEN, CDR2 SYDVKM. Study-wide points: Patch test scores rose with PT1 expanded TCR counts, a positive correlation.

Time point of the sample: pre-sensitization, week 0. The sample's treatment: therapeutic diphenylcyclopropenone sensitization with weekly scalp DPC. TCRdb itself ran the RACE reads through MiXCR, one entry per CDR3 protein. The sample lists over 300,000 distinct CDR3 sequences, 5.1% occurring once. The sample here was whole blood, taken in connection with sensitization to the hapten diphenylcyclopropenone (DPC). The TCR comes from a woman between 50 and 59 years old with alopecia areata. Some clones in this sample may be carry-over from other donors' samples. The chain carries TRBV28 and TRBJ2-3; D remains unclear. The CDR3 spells CASRLGKSTDTQYF. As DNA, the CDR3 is TGTGCCAGCAGGCTAGGAAAGAGCACAGATACGCAGTATTTT.